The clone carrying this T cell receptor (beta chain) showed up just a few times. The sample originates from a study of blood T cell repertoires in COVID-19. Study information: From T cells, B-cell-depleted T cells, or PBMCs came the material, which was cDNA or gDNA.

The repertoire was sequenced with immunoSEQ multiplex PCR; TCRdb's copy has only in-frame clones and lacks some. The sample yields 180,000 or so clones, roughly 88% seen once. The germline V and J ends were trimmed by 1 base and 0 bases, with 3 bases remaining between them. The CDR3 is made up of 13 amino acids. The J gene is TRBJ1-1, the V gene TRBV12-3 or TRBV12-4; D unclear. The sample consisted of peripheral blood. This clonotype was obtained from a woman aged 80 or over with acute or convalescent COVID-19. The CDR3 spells CASSLGLNTEAFF. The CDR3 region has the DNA TGTGCCAGCAGTTTAGGGCTGAACACTGAAGCTTTCTTT.